This T cell receptor (beta chain) derives from a study of PD-1 blockade in classical Hodgkin lymphoma. As for the study in general: Nivolumab dosing for patients was 3 mg/kg, administered intravenously every 2 weeks. Study outcomes and limitations: Baseline TCR diversity was reportedly lower in newly diagnosed patients than healthy donors. Patients with a complete response exhibited baseline diversity comparable to newly diagnosed patients. CD4+ TCR diversity rose significantly by C4D1, and CD8+ TCR diversity did not.

Assay used: immunoSEQ multiplex PCR; TCRdb lists only in-frame clones, some missing. The sample has about 94,000 clones, approximately 89% seen once. The CDR3 runs 15 residues. Trimming pared 4 bases from V and 3 bases from J, leaving 15 bases between. The germline CDR1 and CDR2 sequences are SGHNT and YYREEE (reference sequence). With no exception, relapse followed autologous stem cell transplantation in all patients, and brentuximab vedotin exposure varied. Concerning this clone itself: The antigen is not known.

The source is a human donor with classical Hodgkin lymphoma. Specimen: peripheral blood mononuclear cells (PBMCs), collected before the second cycle of nivolumab. The V and J genes are TRBV5-4 and TRBJ2-3, with D uncertain. In DNA form, the CDR3 reads TGTGCCAGCAGCCCTCTAGATCCCACGACAGATACGCAGTATTTT. This codes for CASSPLDPTTDTQYF.